This entry is about one T cell receptor beta chain. Its antigen remains unidentified. The data belong to a study of blood T cells in healthy people across ages. The CDR3 has 13 amino acids. From germline, CDR1 is MDHEN and CDR2 SYDVKM. With 7 bases removed from V and 7 bases from J, the gap between germline ends came to 14 bases. A J-beta primer mix and a sample-barcoded 5' primer were used in a second PCR of about 6 to 12 cycles. Sequencing yielded, for each sample, at least 3 million paired-end reads carrying CDR3. A single record per CDR3 protein comes from TCRdb applying MiXCR to the 5' RACE reads. This sample has almost 800,000 distinct CDR3 sequences; over 45% occur once, and the top ten carry 22%. Regarding the study as a whole: Long-lived and aged donors differed, with more naive CD4+ cells and higher diversity in the long-lived. Diversity figures based on one million T cells were deemed too low. Since the PBMCs were unsorted, naive and antigen-experienced cells could not be conclusively compared.

The sequenced sample consisted of blood. This TCR was sampled from a man younger than 40 in good health. The rearrangement links TRBV28 to TRBJ1-5, with a possible D match to TRBD1 (5 bases). CDR3 amino acids: CASKGSNNQPQHF. Here the CDR3 DNA reads TGTGCCAGCAAGGGGAGCAACAACCAGCCCCAGCATTTT.